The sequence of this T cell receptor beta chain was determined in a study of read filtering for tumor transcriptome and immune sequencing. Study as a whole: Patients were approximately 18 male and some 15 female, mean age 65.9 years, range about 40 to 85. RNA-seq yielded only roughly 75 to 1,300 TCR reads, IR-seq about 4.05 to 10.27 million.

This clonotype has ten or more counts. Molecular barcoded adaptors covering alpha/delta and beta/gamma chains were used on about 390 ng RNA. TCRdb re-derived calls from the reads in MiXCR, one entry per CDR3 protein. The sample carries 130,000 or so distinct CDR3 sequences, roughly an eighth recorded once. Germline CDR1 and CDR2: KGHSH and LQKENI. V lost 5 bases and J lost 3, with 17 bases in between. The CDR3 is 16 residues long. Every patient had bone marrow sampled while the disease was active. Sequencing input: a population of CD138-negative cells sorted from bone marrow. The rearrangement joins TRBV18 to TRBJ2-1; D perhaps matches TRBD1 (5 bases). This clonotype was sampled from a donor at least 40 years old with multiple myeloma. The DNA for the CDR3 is TGTGCCAGCTCAACGCCTCTTCAGGGCGACTACAATGAGCAGTTCTTC. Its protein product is CASSTPLQGDYNEQFF.